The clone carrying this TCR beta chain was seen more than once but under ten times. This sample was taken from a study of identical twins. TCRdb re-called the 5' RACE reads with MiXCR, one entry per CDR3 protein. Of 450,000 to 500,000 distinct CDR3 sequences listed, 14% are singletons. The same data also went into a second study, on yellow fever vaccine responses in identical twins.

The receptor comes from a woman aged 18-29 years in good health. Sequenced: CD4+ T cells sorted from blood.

CDR3 nucleotides: TGCGCCAGCAGTCCGTACACTAGCACAGATACGCAGTATTTT. Translated, it gives CASSPYTSTDTQYF. This sequence joins TRBV5-1 and TRBJ2-3; D unclear. This CDR3 has 14 amino acids. The V gene's germline CDR1 is SGHRS and CDR2 YFSETQ. V lost 5 bases and J 0 bases, leaving 10 bases between the germline ends.